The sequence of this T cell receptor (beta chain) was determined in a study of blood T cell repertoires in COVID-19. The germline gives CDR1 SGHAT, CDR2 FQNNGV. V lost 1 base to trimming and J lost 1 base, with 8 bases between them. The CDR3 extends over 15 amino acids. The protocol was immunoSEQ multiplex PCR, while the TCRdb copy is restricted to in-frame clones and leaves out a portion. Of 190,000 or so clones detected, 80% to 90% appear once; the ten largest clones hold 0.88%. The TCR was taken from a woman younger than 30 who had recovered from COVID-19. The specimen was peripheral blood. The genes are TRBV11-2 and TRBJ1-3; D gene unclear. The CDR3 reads CASSLVISSGNTIYF. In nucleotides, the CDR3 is TGTGCCAGCAGCTTAGTAATCAGTTCTGGAAACACCATATATTTT.